Below, 9 T cell receptor beta chains from the same sample are listed, as sequenced in a study of graft-versus-host responses after intestinal transplantation (TCRdb year 2021). Libraries were built with the immunoSEQ multiplex PCR assay. TCRdb retrieved this table from immuneACCESS and kept in-frame rearrangements only. Not all clones are present; in checked studies, unresolved V genes account for under half, and no reason is known for the remainder. The sample table contains roughly 80,000 clones; only one count was recorded for 92% of them. The ten largest clones take up 0.65% to 0.75% of the sample. The sequencing here drew on PBMCs, taken 98 days after intestinal transplantation. These receptors came from a human patient who received an intestinal transplant, so some T cells may come from the graft donor.

The chain uses TRBV6-5 and TRBJ2-3, with 8 bases aligning to TRBD1. From germline, CDR1 is MNHEY and CDR2 SVGAGI. The CDR3 runs to 14 residues. V lost 6 bases and J lost 4; bases outside the gene matches: 6. The CDR3 spells CASSPSTGADTQYF. As DNA, the CDR3 is TGTGCCAGCAGCCCTTCGACAGGGGCAGATACGCAGTATTTT.

The chain has TRBV19 and TRBJ1-1, with D possibly TRBD1 on 5 matching bases. Trimming cost V 5 bases and J 1 base, with 11 bases left between them. CDR3 length: 14 residues. The germline CDR1 and CDR2 sequences are LNHDA and SQIVND (reference sequence). The CDR3 is CASSYPGPNTEAFF. The CDR3 region has the DNA TGTGCCAGTAGTTATCCGGGGCCGAACACTGAAGCTTTCTTT.

This clone was seen just once. This chain connects TRBV11-2 to TRBJ2-5; 7 bases fit TRBD1. Trimming cost V 4 bases and J 5 bases; bases outside gene matches: 10. The CDR3 extends over 15 amino acids. The germline CDR1 and CDR2 sequences are SGHAT and FQNNGV. CDR3 nucleotide sequence: TGTGCCAGCAGCTCCGGCACAGGGGATTCGGAGACCCAGTACTTC. Its protein product is CASSSGTGDSETQYF. The whole variable domain, remainder taken from reference TRBV11-2 and TRBJ2-5, is EAGVAQSPRYKIIEKRQSVAFWCNPISGHATLYWYQQILGQGPKLLIQFQNNGVVDDSQLPKDRFSAERLKGVDSTLKIQPAKLEDSAVYLCASSSGTGDSETQYFGPGTRLLVL.

The chain joins TRBV5-4 to TRBJ2-1; 11 bases match TRBD2. V dropped 0 bases and J dropped 0; count of bases not matched to a gene: 5. The CDR3 loop spans 18 amino acids. Germline V gene lookup returns CDR1 SGHNT and CDR2 YYREEE (reference sequence). The CDR3 protein is CASSLDLAGGSSYNEQFF. The CDR3 DNA is TGTGCCAGCAGCTTGGATTTAGCGGGGGGGAGCTCCTACAATGAGCAGTTCTTC.

Comments on this clone: A read error may produce the germline difference seen at one junction end. The gene calls are TRBV7-7 and TRBJ2-7; a possible D gene is TRBD2 (6 bases). Germline V gene lookup returns CDR1 SSHAT and CDR2 FNYEAQ (reference sequence). The CDR3 is 13 residues long. The CDR3 DNA sequence: TGTGCTAGCAGCTTAGTGGGAGGAGACGAGCAGTACTTC. Translated: CASSLVGGDEQYF.

This chain uses TRBV4-1 with TRBJ2-1; 10 nucleotides match TRBD2. This CDR3 is built from 16 residues. The J segment lost 9 bases and the V segment lost 5 bases, leaving 13 bases of the junction unmatched. The V gene's germline CDR1 is MGHRA and CDR2 YSYEKL. The CDR3 coding sequence is TGCGCCAGCAGCTTAGAGGGACTAGCGATGGGTGCTGAGCAGTTCTTC. This translates into CASSLEGLAMGAEQFF.

The chain couples TRBV2 to TRBJ1-2; 7 bases line up with TRBD1. Germline V lookup: CDR1 SNHLY, CDR2 FYNNEI. After removal of 2 bases from V and 1 base from J, the junction contained 4 bases not matched to a gene. CDR3 length equals 15 residues. The chain's CDR3 is CASSEWAGGNYGYTF. The CDR3 region has the DNA TGTGCCAGCAGTGAATGGGCAGGGGGTAACTATGGCTACACCTTC.

This rearrangement joins TRBV5-1 to TRBJ1-4; no clear D gene. CDR3 length: 17 residues. Germline assignment: CDR1 SGHRS and CDR2 YFSETQ. The ends were cut back, 0 bases at V and 2 bases at J, with 14 bases in the middle. This CDR3 is CASSLGLTVLTNEKLFF. The DNA for the CDR3 is TGCGCCAGCAGCTTGGGTCTCACAGTTCTTACTAATGAAAAACTGTTTTTT.

The chain couples TRBV6-5 to TRBJ1-5, with D perhaps TRBD1 (5 bases). Trimming removed 2 bases from V and 3 bases from J, with 8 bases in between. From germline, CDR1 is MNHEY and CDR2 SVGAGI. The CDR3 runs to 14 residues. The CDR3 DNA reads as TGTGCCAGCAGTTACGCAGGGCTCAATCAGCCCCAGCATTTT. It yields the protein CASSYAGLNQPQHF.